The 28 T cell receptor beta chains listed next were all sequenced from one sample in a study of lymphopenia after photon versus proton radiotherapy. Here immunoSEQ multiplex PCR was the method, and the copy in TCRdb shows in-frame clones only, minus some. The table shows some 30,000 clones, with 90% occurring only once. The sequencing here drew on peripheral blood, taken from a patient treated with photon-based radiotherapy. Source of these receptors: a woman between 45 and 60 years old with pancreatic cancer.

In DNA form, the CDR3 reads TGCGCCAGCAGCTTGGGCGGGGTTAACACCGGGGAGCTGTTTTTT. It specifies CASSLGGVNTGELFF. The V gene is TRBV5-1, the J gene TRBJ2-2; weak D call: TRBD2 (6 bases). V was shortened by 0 bases and J by 2 bases, with 8 bases between the two germline ends. CDR1 and CDR2 from the germline V gene are SGHRS and YFSETQ. CDR3 size: 15 residues. Full variable domain (rest looked up from reference TRBV5-1 and TRBJ2-2): KAGVTQTPRYLIKTRGQQVTLSCSPISGHRSVSWYQQTPGQGLQFLFEYFSETQRNKGNFPGRFSGRQFSNSRSEMNVSTLELGDSALYLCASSLGGVNTGELFFGEGSRLTVL.

The chain employs TRBV13 and TRBJ1-5; D might be TRBD1 (6 bases). CDR3 length equals 14 residues. The V and J ends lost 5 bases and 3 bases respectively, with 11 bases between them. The V gene's germline CDR1 is PRHDT and CDR2 FYEKMQ (reference sequence). Here the CDR3 reads CASSLRGYNQPQHF. The DNA for the CDR3 is TGTGCCAGCAGCCTCAGGGGATACAATCAGCCCCAGCATTTT.

The chain carries TRBV6-6 and TRBJ1-5, with unresolved D. Trimming took 2 bases from V and 1 from J, leaving 12 bases between them. The CDR3 totals 16 residues. The germline V gene encodes CDR1 MNHNY and CDR2 SVGAGI (reference sequence). The DNA of the CDR3 is TGTGCCAGCAGTTACAGGGCGGGAGAGAGCAATCAGCCCCAGCATTTT. Protein product: CASSYRAGESNQPQHF.

The V and J genes are TRBV7-9 and TRBJ2-7; TRBD2 might be the D (6 bases). The germline V gene encodes CDR1 SEHNR and CDR2 FQNEAQ (reference sequence). V lost 3 bases and J lost 2, with 8 bases in between. The CDR3 sequence is 13 residues long. The CDR3 DNA reads TGTGCCAGCAGCTTTGGGGGGACCTACGAGCAGTACTTC. Its protein product is CASSFGGTYEQYF.

This clone was recorded a few times. The chain is built from TRBV19 and TRBJ1-2; D unresolved. The CDR3 is made up of 15 amino acids. Germline V gene lookup returns CDR1 LNHDA and CDR2 SQIVND (reference sequence). V lost 5 bases and J 5 bases, leaving 18 bases between the germline ends. In DNA form, the CDR3 reads TGTGCCAGTAGTCCCGATCACAGAACGGAATATGGCTACACCTTC. Its translation: CASSPDHRTEYGYTF. Drawing the rest from reference TRBV19 and TRBJ1-2, the complete variable domain is DGGITQSPKYLFRKEGQNVTLSCEQNLNHDAMYWYRQDPGQGLRLIYYSQIVNDFQKGDIAEGYSVSREKKESFPLTVTSAQKNPTAFYLCASSPDHRTEYGYTFGSGTRLTVV.

This chain joins TRBV15 and TRBJ2-5, with 8 bases fitting TRBD1. The CDR3 is 13 amino acids. Germline V gives CDR1 LNHNV, CDR2 YYDKDF (reference sequence). With 6 bases clipped from V and 7 bases from J, the junction kept 7 bases outside the gene matches. CDR3 nucleotides: TGTGCCACCAGAGGACAGGGTTTGGGGACCCAGTACTTC. Protein: CATRGQGLGTQYF. Full variable domain (rest looked up from reference TRBV15 and TRBJ2-5): DAMVIQNPRYQVTQFGKPVTLSCSQTLNHNVMYWYQQKSSQAPKLLFHYYDKDFNNEADTPDNFQSRRPNTSFCFLDIRSPGLGDTAMYLCATRGQGLGTQYFGPGTRLLVL.

The V call is TRBV4-1, the J call TRBJ2-3, with 9 bases fitting TRBD1. J gave up 0 bases and V 4 bases, and 5 bases lay outside the gene matches. Germline CDR1 and CDR2: MGHRA and YSYEKL. The CDR3 has 16 residues. The CDR3 DNA reads TGCGCCAGCAGCCCCGGGACAGGGTTGAGCACAGATACGCAGTATTTT. As protein: CASSPGTGLSTDTQYF.

The chain links TRBV5-5 to TRBJ1-1; no clear D. The germline V gene has CDR1 SGHKS and CDR2 YYEKEE (reference sequence). The CDR3 has 16 amino acids. V was trimmed by 0 bases and J by 0 bases, leaving 12 bases between them. CDR3 DNA sequence: TGTGCCAGCAGCTTGGTAGTGGGGAAGATGAACACTGAAGCTTTCTTT. It translates to CASSLVVGKMNTEAFF.

This rearrangement joins TRBV11-2 to TRBJ2-5, with D unclear. CDR1 SGHAT and CDR2 FQNNGV come from the germline V gene. The CDR3 consists of 17 residues. V was trimmed by 0 bases and J by 3 bases, leaving 17 bases between them. For the CDR3, the DNA is TGTGCCAGCAGCTTAGATGCGGCAGCCTACCAAGAAGAGACCCAGTACTTC. Protein product: CASSLDAAAYQEETQYF.

The V and J genes are TRBV15 and TRBJ2-2, with D tentatively TRBD1 (6 bases). In germline, CDR1 is LNHNV, CDR2 YYDKDF (reference sequence). The V end lost 6 bases, the J end lost 8 bases, and 16 bases lay between the germline ends. This CDR3 comprises 14 residues. This chain's CDR3 is CATRKSGDLGELFF. DNA for the CDR3: TGTGCCACCAGAAAATCAGGGGACCTGGGGGAGCTGTTTTTT.

The chain combines TRBV5-1 with TRBJ1-4, with 8 bases identical to TRBD1. The CDR3 runs to 17 residues. V shed 3 bases and J 7 bases; nucleotides not matched to a gene: 14. Germline V gene sequence: CDR1 SGHRS, CDR2 YFSETQ. CDR3 coding DNA: TGCGCCAGCAGCTCGACAGGGGACGTCGGGTCTTTTGAAAAACTGTTTTTT. It codes for CASSSTGDVGSFEKLFF.

J is TRBJ2-1 and V is TRBV28; TRBD1 aligns across 7 bases. The CDR3 covers 14 residues. Trimming at V came to 6 bases and at J to 5 bases, leaving 7 bases not matched to a gene. Per the germline V gene, CDR1 is MDHEN and CDR2 is SYDVKM. CDR3 sequence reads: CASRKQGTDNEQFF. CDR3 nucleotide sequence: TGTGCCAGCAGGAAACAGGGGACGGACAATGAGCAGTTCTTC.

This clone was counted a single time. The CDR3 DNA reads TGTGCCAGCAGTGAACCGGGGTCCTACGAGCAGTACTTC. Its translation is CASSEPGSYEQYF. The rearrangement uses TRBV2 and TRBJ2-7; a possible D gene is TRBD2 (5 bases). Germline V gene sequence: CDR1 SNHLY, CDR2 FYNNEI. V shed 2 bases and J shed 1 base, with 6 bases lying between them. The CDR3 is 13 residues long.

V usage is TRBV19 and J usage is TRBJ2-7, with D maybe TRBD2 (7 bases). There are 14 residues in the CDR3. The V end lost 3 bases, the J end lost 1 base, and 10 bases lay between the germline ends. From germline, CDR1 is LNHDA and CDR2 SQIVND (reference sequence). The CDR3 region is CASSIGGQSYEQYF. The CDR3 DNA follows: TGTGCCAGTAGTATCGGGGGGCAATCCTACGAGCAGTACTTC.

The chain is built from TRBV28 and TRBJ1-5; D may be TRBD1 (5 bases). The germline gives CDR1 MDHEN, CDR2 SYDVKM. Deletions cut 8 bases from V and 1 base from J, with 15 bases between. The CDR3 extends over 15 amino acids. The CDR3 reads CASGIQGGSNQPQHF. CDR3 sequence (DNA): TGTGCCAGCGGGATTCAGGGTGGAAGCAATCAGCCCCAGCATTTT.

The J gene is TRBJ2-3, the V gene TRBV19, with D uncertain. From germline, CDR1 is LNHDA and CDR2 SQIVND (reference sequence). Between the trimmed V and J ends, which lost 5 bases and 1 base, there was a span of 7 bases. CDR3 length equals 13 residues. CDR3 loop: CASSPSGTDTQYF. The CDR3 bases are TGTGCCAGTAGTCCCTCGGGCACAGATACGCAGTATTTT.

The chain carries TRBV28 and TRBJ2-1, with 9 bases fitting TRBD2. Germline CDR1 MDHEN, CDR2 SYDVKM. The V segment lost 3 bases and the J segment 4 bases; nucleotides outside the gene matches: 31. CDR3 length: 24 residues. The CDR3, as DNA: TGTGCCAGCAGTTTTCTGTTGGCCCGGGCCCTGGGTATTAGCGGGAGTAAATATTACAATGAGCAGTTCTTC. The encoded protein is CASSFLLARALGISGSKYYNEQFF.

This clone has more than one count but fewer than ten. The chain combines TRBV7-8 with TRBJ1-5, with D maybe TRBD1 (5 bases). The CDR3 covers 14 residues. V dropped 8 bases and J dropped 0 bases, with 11 bases sitting between them. Germline lookup yields CDR1 SGHVS and CDR2 FQNEAQ. The CDR3 region has the DNA TGTGCCAGCGCTAGGGGCAGTAGCAATCAGCCCCAGCATTTT. Protein: CASARGSSNQPQHF.

For this clone: At one of its ends the junction is not consistent with the germline gene, which may arise from a read error. The rearrangement uses TRBV4-1 and TRBJ2-1; the D gene is possibly TRBD2 (6 bases). Germline values: CDR1 MGHRA, CDR2 YSYEKL. The CDR3 loop spans 13 amino acids. The CDR3 region is CASSQDHYRERLF. Here the CDR3 DNA reads TGCGCCAGCAGCCAAGATCATTACCGGGAGAGGCTCTTC.

The chain links TRBV28 to TRBJ1-1; unclear D gene. Germline loops: CDR1 MDHEN, CDR2 SYDVKM. Deletions cut 5 bases from V and 1 base from J, with 8 bases between. This CDR3 spans 13 amino acids. The CDR3: CASSRSANTEAFF. CDR3 bases: TGTGCCAGCAGTCGGTCAGCGAACACTGAAGCTTTCTTT.

This clone was recorded only once. The chain has TRBV28 and TRBJ1-4; 7 bases match TRBD1. The germline V gene has CDR1 MDHEN and CDR2 SYDVKM. V lost 6 bases and J lost 5; bases outside the gene matches: 3. The CDR3 is made up of 13 amino acids. The CDR3 nucleotides read TGTGCCAGCAGCTCGACAGGGAATGAAAAACTGTTTTTT. Amino acids: CASSSTGNEKLFF.

The chain recombines TRBV11-2 with TRBJ2-7, with 11 bases aligning to TRBD1. Per the germline V gene, CDR1 is SGHAT and CDR2 is FQNNGV. V was pared by 4 bases and J by 9 bases, with 8 bases of the junction left unmatched. The CDR3 has 14 amino acids. The CDR3 bases are TGTGCCAGCAGCTACAGGACAGGGGGCGAAGTGCAGTACTTC. This codes for CASSYRTGGEVQYF.

This chain joins TRBV19 and TRBJ2-5; D is perhaps TRBD1 (6 bases). The end of the DNA fits TRBJ2-7 better, so the J call may be wrong. Germline-derived CDR1 and CDR2 are LNHDA and SQIVND (reference sequence). This CDR3 contains 13 residues. The CDR3 is CATGAAGAYEQYF. In nucleotides, the CDR3 is TGTGCCACCGGGGCCGCAGGGGCGTACGAGCAGTACTTC.

This clone was observed a single time. CDR3 sequence reads: CAWSGQGGANVLTF. The CDR3 DNA sequence: TGTGCCTGGAGTGGACAGGGTGGGGCCAACGTCCTGACTTTC. V is TRBV30 and J is TRBJ2-6; 7 nucleotides agree with TRBD1. The V gene end was trimmed by 1 base and the J gene end by 3 bases; junction bases not matched to a gene: 0. CDR3 length equals 14 residues. The germline V gene has CDR1 GTSNPN and CDR2 SVGIG (reference sequence).

The gene calls are TRBV7-6 and TRBJ1-4; D call uncertain. CDR3 length: 15 residues. CDR1 and CDR2 (germline): SGHVS, FNYEAQ. V lost 4 bases and J lost 4, with 13 bases in between. CDR3 residues: CASSSSSLNNEKLFF. The CDR3 DNA is TGTGCCAGCAGCTCTAGCAGTCTTAATAATGAAAAACTGTTTTTT.

This chain uses TRBV7-2 with TRBJ2-4; 12 bases fit TRBD2. Germline CDR1 is SGHTA and CDR2 is FQGNSA. The CDR3 has 17 amino acids. The junction had 13 bases not matched to a gene; V was cut back by 5 bases and J by 8 bases. The CDR3 sequence: CASSPEGLAGGRDIQYF. As DNA, the CDR3 is TGTGCCAGCAGCCCGGAAGGGCTAGCGGGAGGGCGGGACATTCAGTACTTC.

V gene TRBV11-2 combines with J gene TRBJ2-7; no clear D. V was pared by 0 bases and J by 2 bases, with 11 bases between. Germline V lookup: CDR1 SGHAT, CDR2 FQNNGV. This CDR3 is built from 15 residues. This CDR3 reads CASSLETFGPYEQYF. CDR3 coding DNA: TGTGCCAGCAGCTTAGAAACCTTCGGCCCCTACGAGCAGTACTTC.

The J gene is TRBJ1-2, the V gene TRBV6-4; 9 bases line up with TRBD1. Germline V gene lookup returns CDR1 MRHNA and CDR2 SNTAGT. V shed 6 bases, J shed 3 bases, and the junction held 2 bases outside the gene matches. CDR3 length: 13 residues. CDR3 in DNA: TGTGCCAGCAGGGGACAGGGTGACTATGGCTACACCTTC. It specifies CASRGQGDYGYTF.